The next 21 T cell receptor beta chains were all read from a single sample in a study of vaccination and CD4 T cells after COVID-19. These receptors' targets are unknown. Sample treatment: approximately 10-day PBMC culture with coronavirus spike peptide pools or control peptides (ViraFEST assay). Oncomine TCR Beta short-read sequencing was applied to DNA from cultured CD4+ T cells. One entry per CDR3 protein, called by TCRdb with MiXCR from the PCR reads. Found here are about 4,000 distinct CDR3 sequences, 15% to 20% of them singletons; the top ten hold approximately 25%. Sequenced input: CD4+ T cells from blood, cultured in vitro. The receptors here all came from a human donor who had recovered from COVID-19.

In regard to this clonotype: The junction departs from germline at one end; a sequencing error may be responsible. The V gene is TRBV6-1, the J gene TRBJ2-5; possibly TRBD2 for D (6 bases). The germline V gene has CDR1 MNHNS and CDR2 SASEGT. The CDR3 runs to 12 residues. The CDR3 region is CVSRRGDEAQYF. The CDR3 DNA follows: TGTGTCAGCAGGAGGGGCGACGAGGCCCAGTACTTC.

This clonotype was counted only a few times. This chain links TRBV3-1 with TRBJ1-1; a possible D gene is TRBD1 (6 bases). V was shortened by 6 bases and J by 3 bases, with 11 bases between the two germline ends. The length of the CDR3 is 13 residues. Germline CDR1 reads LGHDT; CDR2 reads YNNKEL (reference sequence). The CDR3 DNA follows: TGTGCCAGCAGTGGCCAGGGGTACACTGAAGCTTTCTTT. Translation gives CASSGQGYTEAFF.

This chain connects TRBV12-3 or TRBV12-4 to TRBJ2-7; D is undetermined. The CDR3 loop spans 13 amino acids. With 1 base removed from V and 6 bases from J, the gap between germline ends came to 10 bases. Here the CDR3 DNA reads TGTGCCAGCAGTTTAGGGATATGGGGCGAGCAGTACTTC. It is translated as CASSLGIWGEQYF.

The V call is TRBV12-3 or TRBV12-4, the J call TRBJ2-5; TRBD1 matches at 8 bases. The V and J ends lost 5 bases and 13 bases, in that order; junction bases with no gene match: 21. This CDR3 is 16 amino acids long. The DNA of the CDR3 is TGTGCCAGCAGTCAACGGGGGCCAGGGGGCGGCTCCGGAAGGTACTTC. Translating gives CASSQRGPGGGSGRYF.

This clonotype showed up just a few times. The rearrangement uses TRBV20-1 and TRBJ2-3; TRBD2 matches at 11 bases. V trimming: 6 bases; J trimming: 6 bases; junction bases outside the gene matches: 8. The germline CDR1 and CDR2 sequences are DFQATT and SNEGSKA (reference sequence). This CDR3 region has 14 residues. The CDR3 bases are TGCAGTGCCCCACTAGCGGGGGCGGGGGATACGCAGTATTTT. It is translated as CSAPLAGAGDTQYF.

The gene calls are TRBV5-6 and TRBJ2-3, with 15 bases that match TRBD2. The V segment lost 2 bases and the J segment 2 bases; nucleotides outside the gene matches: 9. The V gene's germline CDR1 is SGHDT and CDR2 YYEEEE. This CDR3 contains 19 residues. The CDR3 DNA reads as TGTGCCAGCAGCTTCCCGGGACTAGCGGGGGGTCCACCCACAGATACGCAGTATTTT. This sequence encodes CASSFPGLAGGPPTDTQYF.

The V gene is TRBV6-4, the J gene TRBJ2-7; 7 bases map to TRBD1. The CDR3 loop spans 15 amino acids. Germline trimming cut 10 bases from V and 4 bases from J; bases unmatched to any gene: 16. Germline CDR1 and CDR2: MRHNA and SNTAGT. CDR3 sequence reads: CATVILGTEYYEQYF. The CDR3 DNA follows: TGTGCCACCGTTATCCTCGGGACAGAATATTACGAGCAGTACTTC.

By share, this clonotype counts as large. The gene calls are TRBV5-5 and TRBJ2-7; 11 bases are a match to TRBD2. The V and J ends lost 5 bases and 1 base, in that order; junction bases with no gene match: 5. Per the germline V gene, CDR1 is SGHKS and CDR2 is YYEKEE (reference sequence). The CDR3 has 15 residues. The CDR3 spells CASSLTSGGSYEQYF. The CDR3 nucleotides are TGTGCCAGCAGTCTAACTAGCGGGGGTTCCTACGAGCAGTACTTC.

In this sample, this clonotype turned up a few times. This chain links TRBV7-2 with TRBJ2-3; D could derive from TRBD1 or TRBD2 (5 bases each). The CDR3 has 12 residues. CDR1 and CDR2 (germline): SGHTA, FQGNSA. Trimming took off 6 bases at V and 4 bases at J, with 8 bases between the two ends. CDR3 sequence (DNA): TGTGCCAGCAGTCGAGGGGCAGATACGCAGTATTTT. This translates into CASSRGADTQYF.

In its sample, this clonotype was seen once. One end of the junction does not line up with germline, which may come from a read error. The chain couples TRBV2 to TRBJ1-3; D gene unclear. The CDR3 is made up of 14 amino acids. The V gene's germline CDR1 is SNHLY and CDR2 FYNNEI. CDR3 DNA: TGTGCCAGCAGTGAAGCGCTTGTCGGAAGCACCATATATTTT. The encoded protein is CASSEALVGSTIYF.

The table lists this clonotype with a few counts. The chain carries TRBV11-1 and TRBJ2-3, with TRBD1 as a possible D gene (5 bases). Germline assignment: CDR1 SGHAT and CDR2 FQDESV (reference sequence). V was trimmed by 2 bases and J by 6 bases, leaving 9 bases between them. The CDR3 covers 13 residues. The CDR3 loop reads CASSLNRKDTQYF. As DNA, the CDR3 is TGTGCCAGCAGCTTAAACAGGAAGGATACGCAGTATTTT.

J is TRBJ2-2 and V is TRBV28, with 12 bases fitting TRBD2. V lost 0 bases to trimming and J lost 6 bases; unmatched junction nucleotides: 5. The CDR3 covers 17 residues. CDR1 is MDHEN and CDR2 is SYDVKM in the germline V gene. The CDR3 loop reads CASSLWRLAGGPGELFF. The CDR3 bases are TGTGCCAGCAGTTTATGGCGCCTAGCGGGGGGGCCCGGGGAGCTGTTTTTT.

The chain recombines TRBV5-1 with TRBJ1-1; D remains unclear. Germline V gene lookup returns CDR1 SGHRS and CDR2 YFSETQ. V dropped 3 bases and J dropped 1 base, with 10 bases sitting between them. The CDR3 has 14 amino acids. The CDR3 bases are TGCGCCAGCAGCTCCTACGTTACGAACACTGAAGCTTTCTTT. Translated: CASSSYVTNTEAFF.

The gene calls are TRBV3-1 and TRBJ2-2; D may be TRBD1 (5 bases). The ends were cut back, 4 bases at V and 4 bases at J, with 16 bases in the middle. The CDR3 loop spans 16 amino acids. In germline, CDR1 is LGHDT, CDR2 YNNKEL (reference sequence). The CDR3 sequence: CASSPLRGPGTGELFF. CDR3 in DNA: TGTGCCAGCAGCCCTCTTAGGGGTCCGGGCACCGGGGAGCTGTTTTTT.

The chain has TRBV2 and TRBJ2-3, with 12 bases matching TRBD2. Trimming at V came to 0 bases and at J to 6 bases, leaving 4 bases not matched to a gene. Germline CDR1 is SNHLY and CDR2 is FYNNEI. The CDR3 is 16 amino acids. CDR3 in DNA: TGTGCCAGCAGTGAAGCGGCTAGCGGGGGGGCGGATACGCAGTATTTT. Translation gives CASSEAASGGADTQYF.

Within the sample, this clonotype is medium-sized. One end of the junction is discordant with germline, which a read error may explain. The chain couples TRBV2 to TRBJ1-1; D perhaps matches TRBD1 (6 bases). Germline assignment: CDR1 SNHLY and CDR2 FYNNEI. This CDR3 spans 13 amino acids. The CDR3 region has the DNA TGTGCCAGCTGCGGCCCGGGGGGGGGCTCAGGTCAATTT. Its translation: CASCGPGGGSGQF.

This clonotype is labeled as medium-sized. CDR3 residues: CSASRTSGGQETQYF. The CDR3 DNA reads as TGCAGTGCTAGCCGGACTAGCGGGGGCCAAGAGACCCAGTACTTC. The rearrangement uses TRBV20-1 and TRBJ2-5, with TRBD2 matching over 13 bases. Germline V lookup: CDR1 DFQATT, CDR2 SNEGSKA (reference sequence). The CDR3 totals 15 residues. After removal of 3 bases from V and 1 base from J, the junction contained 2 bases not matched to a gene.

J is TRBJ2-3 and V is TRBV4-1; D is perhaps TRBD2 (6 bases). Germline V gene sequence: CDR1 MGHRA, CDR2 YSYEKL. This CDR3 has 17 residues. Trimming took off 0 bases at V and 2 bases at J, with 15 bases between the two ends. The CDR3 sequence: CASSQDYGTALTDTQYF. For the CDR3, the DNA is TGCGCCAGCAGCCAAGATTACGGGACTGCTCTCACAGATACGCAGTATTTT.

By its share, this clonotype is medium-sized. V usage is TRBV30 and J usage is TRBJ1-6; maybe TRBD1 (6 bases). This CDR3 is 15 amino acids long. Germline CDR1 GTSNPN, CDR2 SVGIG (reference sequence). V was clipped by 5 bases and J by 10 bases, with 21 bases between them. The CDR3 here is CAWEGTQRTHSPLHF. The CDR3 DNA reads as TGTGCCTGGGAGGGGACACAAAGGACCCACTCACCCCTCCACTTT.

J is TRBJ1-2 and V is TRBV18; no firm D call. The CDR3 length is 14 residues. Trimming stripped 2 bases from V and 5 bases from J, with 12 bases between. CDR1 and CDR2 (germline): KGHSH, LQKENI. In nucleotides, the CDR3 is TGTGCCAGCTCACCAAGGGAGTTTACTTATGGCTACACCTTC. Its translation: CASSPREFTYGYTF.

The chain recombines TRBV7-2 with TRBJ2-2, with TRBD2 identical over 13 bases. Germline trimming cut 4 bases from V and 6 bases from J; bases unmatched to any gene: 5. This CDR3 region has 16 residues. The germline V gene has CDR1 SGHTA and CDR2 FQGNSA. The CDR3 DNA is TGTGCCAGCAGCTCCCGGACTAGCGGGAGATCCGGGGAGCTGTTTTTT. Translation: CASSSRTSGRSGELFF.